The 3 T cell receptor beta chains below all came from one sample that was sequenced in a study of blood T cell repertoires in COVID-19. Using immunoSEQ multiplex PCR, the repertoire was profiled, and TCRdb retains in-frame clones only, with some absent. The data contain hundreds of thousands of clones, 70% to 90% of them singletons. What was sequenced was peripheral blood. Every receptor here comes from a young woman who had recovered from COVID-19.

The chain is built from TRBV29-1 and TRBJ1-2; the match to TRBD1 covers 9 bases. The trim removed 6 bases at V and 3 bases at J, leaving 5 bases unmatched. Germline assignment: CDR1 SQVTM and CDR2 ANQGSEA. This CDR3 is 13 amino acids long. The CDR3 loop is CSVRTGVHYGYTF. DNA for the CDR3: TGCAGCGTCAGGACAGGGGTGCACTATGGCTACACCTTC.

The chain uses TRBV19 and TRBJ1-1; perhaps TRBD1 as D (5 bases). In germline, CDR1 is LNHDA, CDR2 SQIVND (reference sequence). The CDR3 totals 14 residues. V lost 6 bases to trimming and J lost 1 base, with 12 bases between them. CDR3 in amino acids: CASSTLDTNTEAFF. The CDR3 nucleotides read TGTGCCAGTAGCACCCTGGACACGAACACTGAAGCTTTCTTT.

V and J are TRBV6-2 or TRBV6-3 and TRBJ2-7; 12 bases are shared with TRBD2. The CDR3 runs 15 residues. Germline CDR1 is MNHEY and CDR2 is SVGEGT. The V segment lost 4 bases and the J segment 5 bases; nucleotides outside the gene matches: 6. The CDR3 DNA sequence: TGTGCCAGCAGTTCTAGCGGGAGGGCCGGCGACGAGCAGTACTTC. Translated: CASSSSGRAGDEQYF.